This is a list of T cell receptor beta chains from one sample in a study of T cells in Graves' hyperthyroidism and ophthalmopathy. TCRdb independently ran MiXCR on the multiplex PCR reads; one entry per CDR3 protein. The table includes fewer than 850,000 distinct CDR3 sequences, about 18% detected once. Source material: blood. The origin of the receptors is a man aged 45-60 years with Graves' hyperthyroidism. Both conserved end residues are part of each CDR3. A D gene is named only where the DNA matches it firmly. Size tells how often a clone was seen (once, few, many) or the class of an expanded clone, and some rows leave it out.

>NA|TRBJ2-6|16|TRBV6-2/TRBV6-3|NA
CASRLDRSKGANVLTF
TGTGCCAGCAGACTAGACAGGAGTAAGGGGGCCAACGTCCTGACTTTC
>many|TRBJ1-6|14|TRBV11-2|TRBD1
CASSWDRANSPLHF
TGTGCCAGCAGCTGGGACAGGGCTAATTCACCCCTCCACTTT
>few|TRBJ1-5|16|TRBV19|NA
CASTSSLGVSNQPQHF
TGTGCCAGTACCTCCTCCCTAGGGGTTAGCAATCAGCCCCAGCATTTT
>many|TRBJ2-5|15|TRBV6-8|TRBD2
CASSSGLALQETQYF
TGTGCCAGCAGCTCGGGACTAGCGCTGCAAGAGACCCAGTACTTC
>few|TRBJ2-4|15|TRBV5-1|NA
CASRLEWTVENIQYF
TGCGCCAGCAGACTGGAATGGACAGTAGAAAACATTCAGTACTTC
>once|TRBJ2-5|15|TRBV7-6|TRBD2
CASSLRGGSPETQYF
TGTGCCAGCAGCTTACGGGGCGGGAGCCCTGAGACCCAGTACTTC
>NA|TRBJ2-7|15|TRBV9|TRBD1
CASSEDPGQGNEQYF
TGTGCCAGCAGCGAAGATCCGGGACAGGGGAACGAGCAGTACTTC
>NA|TRBJ1-1|17|TRBV7-9|NA
CASSLGFPRGSNTEAFF
TGTGCCAGCAGCTTAGGATTCCCTCGGGGGTCGAACACTGAAGCTTTCTTT
>many|TRBJ2-1|17|TRBV28|TRBD2
CASTLSGAGGLRNEQFF
TGTGCCAGCACCCTTTCTGGAGCGGGAGGTCTTCGCAATGAGCAGTTCTTC
>many|TRBJ1-1|15|TRBV6-1|TRBD1
CASSTGQGGNTEAFF
TGTGCCAGCAGTACGGGACAGGGGGGAAACACTGAAGCTTTCTTT
>few|TRBJ2-3|17|TRBV30|TRBD2
CAWKRLAGEAFMGTQYF
TGTGCCTGGAAGAGACTAGCGGGTGAAGCCTTCATGGGTACGCAGTATTTT
>once|TRBJ1-2|15|TRBV2|NA
CASSPETGRNYGYTF
TGTGCCAGCAGTCCCGAGACAGGCCGGAACTATGGCTACACCTTC
>many|TRBJ1-1|14|TRBV27|NA
CASSLGWRGTEAFF
TGTGCCAGCAGTTTGGGTTGGAGGGGCACTGAAGCTTTCTTT
>many|TRBJ2-1|16|TRBV14|NA
CASSQKGGSSYNEQFF
TGTGCCAGCAGCCAGAAGGGGGGGAGCTCCTACAATGAGCAGTTCTTC
>few|TRBJ2-3|14|TRBV10-2|NA
CASRPATSTDTQYF
TGCGCCAGTCGGCCAGCGACTAGCACAGATACGCAGTATTTT
>few|TRBJ2-7|17|TRBV5-1|TRBD1
CASSAGQGTPLTYEQYF
TGCGCCAGCAGCGCCGGACAGGGGACCCCATTAACCTACGAGCAGTACTTC
>NA|TRBJ2-1|19|TRBV6-4|TRBD2
CASSPKTVPGLAAYNEQFF
TGTGCCAGCAGTCCCAAAACAGTACCGGGACTAGCGGCTTACAATGAGCAGTTCTTC
>many|TRBJ2-7|15|TRBV11-2|NA
CASSLLQGPSYEQYF
TGTGCCAGCAGCTTACTCCAGGGCCCTTCCTACGAGCAGTACTTC
>NA|TRBJ2-1|13|TRBV7-3|NA
CASSPVSGNEQFF
TGTGCCAGCAGCCCGGTCTCGGGGAATGAGCAGTTCTTC
>few|TRBJ2-1|14|TRBV7-9|NA
CASSLGSFYNEQFF
TGTGCCAGCAGCTTAGGCTCCTTCTACAATGAGCAGTTCTTC
>NA|TRBJ2-7|14|TRBV7-2|NA
CASRSGAGTYEQYF
TGTGCCAGTAGATCAGGGGCGGGAACCTACGAGCAGTACTTC
>NA|TRBJ1-5|15|TRBV19|TRBD1
CASSIARGSNQPQHF
TGTGCCAGTAGTATAGCCAGGGGGAGCAATCAGCCCCAGCATTTT
>many|TRBJ2-1|16|TRBV19|NA
CASSIDSLSSYNEQFF
TGTGCCAGTAGTATCGACAGTCTAAGCTCCTACAATGAGCAGTTCTTC
>few|TRBJ2-7|14|TRBV9|NA
CASSDPRASYEQYF
TGTGCCAGCAGCGACCCCCGGGCCTCCTACGAGCAGTACTTC
>few|TRBJ1-3|16|TRBV4-1|TRBD1
CASSRDRGASGNTIYF
TGCGCCAGCAGCCGGGACAGGGGGGCCTCTGGAAACACCATATATTTT
>once|TRBJ2-3|13|TRBV30|TRBD2
CAWSGGGVDTQYF
TGTGCCTGGAGTGGGGGGGGAGTAGATACGCAGTATTTT
>many|TRBJ2-7|15|TRBV6-1|TRBD1
CASRAPGQGAYEQYF
TGTGCCAGCAGGGCCCCGGGACAGGGAGCCTACGAGCAGTACTTC
>NA|TRBJ2-1|13|TRBV6-1|NA
CASSADPRDEQFF
TGTGCCAGCAGTGCGGATCCTAGGGATGAGCAGTTCTTC
>many|TRBJ1-1|14|TRBV2|NA
CASSEGQLNTEAFF
TGTGCCAGCAGTGAGGGTCAGCTGAACACTGAAGCTTTCTTT
>many|TRBJ1-1|15|TRBV30|TRBD1
CAWSEGQPGNTEAFF
TGTGCCTGGAGTGAGGGACAGCCAGGGAACACTGAAGCTTTCTTT
>many|TRBJ1-1|17|TRBV27|TRBD1
CASSPGTEKMRNTEAFF
TGTGCCAGCAGTCCCGGGACAGAGAAGATGAGGAACACTGAAGCTTTCTTT
>NA|TRBJ2-5|13|TRBV20-1|TRBD2
CSALGLAVETQYF
TGCAGTGCCCTGGGACTAGCGGTGGAGACCCAGTACTTC
>NA|TRBJ2-7|13|TRBV28|NA
CASSLLSFGEQYF
TGTGCCAGCAGTTTATTAAGTTTCGGGGAGCAGTACTTC
>many|TRBJ2-5|13|TRBV7-3|NA
CASSLSALETQYF
TGTGCCAGCAGCTTATCAGCTTTGGAGACCCAGTACTTC
>NA|TRBJ2-7|16|TRBV30|TRBD1
CAWSFPRTGDSYEQYF
TGTGCCTGGAGTTTCCCTCGGACAGGGGACTCCTACGAGCAGTACTTC
>few|TRBJ1-5|14|TRBV28|TRBD1
CASRTTGGRQPQHF
TGTGCCAGCAGGACGACAGGGGGCAGACAGCCCCAGCATTTT
>many|TRBJ1-4|13|TRBV28|NA
CASSLGYWEKLFF
TGTGCCAGCAGTTTAGGGTATTGGGAAAAACTGTTTTTT
>many|TRBJ2-5|14|TRBV2|NA
CASRGGPVGETQYF
TGTGCCAGCAGAGGCGGCCCTGTGGGAGAGACCCAGTACTTC
>NA|TRBJ2-7|15|TRBV7-4|NA
CASSLRLLGLCEQYF
TGTGCCAGCAGCCTCCGATTACTGGGTCTATGCGAGCAGTACTTC
>many|TRBJ2-1|14|TRBV12-5|TRBD1
CASGLGTGYNEQFF
TGTGCTAGTGGTTTGGGGACAGGGTACAATGAGCAGTTCTTC
>many|TRBJ2-2|18|TRBV7-8|TRBD2
CASSRRLAGGRGTGELFF
TGTGCCAGCAGCCGGCGACTAGCGGGAGGGCGCGGCACCGGGGAGCTGTTTTTT
>NA|TRBJ2-3|12|TRBV20-1|NA
CSARDKADTQYF
TGCAGTGCTAGAGACAAGGCAGATACGCAGTATTTT
>few|TRBJ2-7|14|TRBV7-9|NA
CASSLGQRANEQYF
TGTGCCAGCAGCTTAGGTCAGAGAGCCAACGAGCAGTACTTC
>many|TRBJ1-5|13|TRBV2|NA
CASSDSFNQPQHF
TGTGCCAGCAGTGATAGCTTCAATCAGCCCCAGCATTTT
>few|TRBJ2-7|15|TRBV20-1|TRBD1
CSARDPRQGDYEQYF
TGCAGTGCCAGGGACCCTCGACAGGGGGATTACGAGCAGTACTTC
>NA|TRBJ1-5|16|TRBV27|TRBD1
CASSSGQGLSNQPQHF
TGTGCCAGCAGTTCCGGACAGGGCCTTAGCAATCAGCCCCAGCATTTT
>many|TRBJ2-1|15|TRBV20-1|TRBD1
CSARPGTGSYNEQFF
TGCAGTGCTAGACCCGGGACAGGGTCTTACAATGAGCAGTTCTTC
>many|TRBJ2-3|13|TRBV12-3/TRBV12-4|NA
CASSHPSTDTQYF
TGTGCCAGCAGTCACCCCAGCACAGATACGCAGTATTTT